One sample yielded the 18 T cell receptor beta chains listed below, sequenced in a study of blood T cell repertoires in COVID-19. The table came from immunoSEQ multiplex PCR; TCRdb's copy has only in-frame clones and leaves some out. The data contain some 87,000 clones, around nine tenths of them seen just once; the ten biggest clones take up about 3.4%. The sample taken for sequencing was peripheral blood. Source of these receptors: a woman in her 70s with acute or convalescent COVID-19.

The V call is TRBV7-2, the J call TRBJ2-2; 13 nucleotides agree with TRBD2. The CDR3 totals 18 residues. CDR1 SGHTA and CDR2 FQGNSA come from the germline V gene. V dropped 1 base and J dropped 4; count of bases not matched to a gene: 6. The CDR3 DNA reads TGTGCCAGCAGCTTAGGGACTAGCGGGAGAATAGCCACCGGGGAGCTGTTTTTT. This encodes CASSLGTSGRIATGELFF.

J is TRBJ2-7 and V is TRBV7-6, with TRBD1 identical over 8 bases. Trimming at V came to 5 bases and at J to 5 bases, leaving 11 bases not matched to a gene. Per the germline V gene, CDR1 is SGHVS and CDR2 is FNYEAQ. CDR3 size: 15 residues. The DNA for the CDR3 is TGTGCCAGCAGCGCGTTCGGGGCAGGGGGCCACGAGCAGTACTTC. It codes for CASSAFGAGGHEQYF.

The chain recombines TRBV28 with TRBJ1-5; 7 bases map to TRBD1. CDR3 size: 16 residues. Looked up from germline, CDR1 is MDHEN and CDR2 is SYDVKM. The V segment lost 6 bases and the J segment 0 bases; nucleotides outside the gene matches: 8. The CDR3 DNA reads TGTGCCAGCAGGAATGCAGGGGGAAGTAGCAATCAGCCCCAGCATTTT. It translates to CASRNAGGSSNQPQHF.

The chain couples TRBV5-8 to TRBJ1-6; 7 nucleotides align to TRBD1. V gave up 4 bases and J gave up 4 bases; unmatched junction bases: 5. This CDR3 has 15 residues. The germline V gene encodes CDR1 SGHTS and CDR2 YDEGEE. CDR3 loop: CASSPWDRYNSPLHF. DNA for the CDR3: TGTGCCAGCAGCCCCTGGGACAGATATAATTCACCCCTCCACTTT.

V and J are TRBV19 and TRBJ1-6; 9 nucleotides align to TRBD1. Germline CDR1 is LNHDA and CDR2 is SQIVND (reference sequence). The CDR3 is 16 amino acids. V lost 0 bases and J lost 10; bases outside the gene matches: 7. The CDR3 DNA reads TGTGCCAGTAGTATAGATCTCGACAGGGGGAGGTCACCCCTCCACTTT. Translated, it gives CASSIDLDRGRSPLHF.

This chain links TRBV7-9 with TRBJ1-1, with 8 bases identical to TRBD1. CDR1 is SEHNR, CDR2 FQNEAQ, per germline (reference sequence). The length of the CDR3 is 14 residues. J lost 4 bases, V lost 7 bases, and 8 bases had no gene match. The DNA for the CDR3 is TGTGCCAGCACCCGGACAGGGACCAGCACTGAAGCTTTCTTT. Translation: CASTRTGTSTEAFF.

The V call is TRBV12-3 or TRBV12-4, the J call TRBJ2-2; D may be TRBD1 (6 bases). The V end lost 11 bases, the J end lost 2 bases, and 12 bases lay between the germline ends. CDR3 length: 13 amino acids. The CDR3 DNA follows: TGTGCCGGGAAGGACAGTAACACCGGGGAGCTGTTTTTT. Translated: CAGKDSNTGELFF.

This chain connects TRBV19 to TRBJ1-5, with unresolved D. This CDR3 comprises 13 residues. V dropped 7 bases and J dropped 3 bases, with 10 bases sitting between them. Germline V lookup: CDR1 LNHDA, CDR2 SQIVND (reference sequence). CDR3 DNA: TGTGCCAGTACGAGGACTCTCAATCAGCCCCAGCATTTT. It codes for CASTRTLNQPQHF.

The chain joins TRBV18 to TRBJ1-3; 11 bases align to TRBD1. The CDR3 covers 17 residues. J lost 3 bases, V lost 5 bases, and 9 bases had no gene match. Germline CDR1 reads KGHSH; CDR2 reads LQKENI. This CDR3 reads CASSITGTGGYGNTIYF. The CDR3 DNA sequence: TGTGCCAGCTCAATCACCGGGACAGGGGGTTATGGAAACACCATATATTTT.

The rearrangement links TRBV30 to TRBJ2-1; TRBD2 agrees at 9 bases. This CDR3 has 15 residues. In germline, CDR1 is GTSNPN, CDR2 SVGIG (reference sequence). Trimming took 3 bases from V and 4 from J; bases not matched to a gene: 7. CDR3 in DNA: TGTGCCTGGAGAGCCGGGACTAGCAGATACAATGAGCAGTTCTTC. As protein: CAWRAGTSRYNEQFF. The entire variable domain, with the rest obtained from reference TRBV30 and TRBJ2-1, is as follows: SQTIHQWPATLVQPVGSPLSLECTVEGTSNPNLYWYRQAAGRGLQLLFYSVGIGQISSEVPQNLSASRPQDRQFILSSKKLLLSDSGFYLCAWRAGTSRYNEQFFGPGTRLTVL.

Note on this clone: Other nucleotide sequences from this sample produce the same CDR3. This chain links TRBV4-1 with TRBJ1-5; no clear D gene. CDR1 and CDR2 (germline): MGHRA, YSYEKL. This CDR3 has 13 amino acids. V lost 0 bases, J lost 5 bases, and 5 bases lay in between. The CDR3 here is CASSQERDQPQHF. CDR3 coding DNA: TGCGCCAGCAGCCAAGAGAGGGATCAGCCCCAGCATTTT.

The chain joins TRBV2 to TRBJ2-1; 11 bases match TRBD2. The CDR3 runs 13 residues. Germline V gives CDR1 SNHLY, CDR2 FYNNEI. J gave up 10 bases and V 6 bases, and 5 bases lay outside the gene matches. The CDR3 region has the DNA TGTGCCAGCAGCTTAGGACTAGCGGGCGAGCAGTTCTTC. Its translation: CASSLGLAGEQFF.

V usage is TRBV19 and J usage is TRBJ1-5, with D perhaps matching TRBD1 (5 bases). CDR3 length: 14 residues. Germline V gene data show CDR1 as LNHDA and CDR2 as SQIVND (reference sequence). Trimming took off 7 bases at V and 0 bases at J, with 10 bases between the two ends. In nucleotides, the CDR3 is TGTGCCAGTACTCCAGGGTATAGCAATCAGCCCCAGCATTTT. Encoded protein: CASTPGYSNQPQHF.

The chain links TRBV7-9 to TRBJ2-6; tentatively, D is TRBD2 (6 bases). From germline, CDR1 is SEHNR and CDR2 FQNEAQ (reference sequence). Trimming removed 6 bases at V and 0 bases at J, with 21 bases between. The CDR3 is 19 residues long. The CDR3 DNA is TGTGCCAGCAGTCAAACCTTTCTACGGGGGATCTCTGGGGCCAACGTCCTGACTTTC. Protein sequence: CASSQTFLRGISGANVLTF.

The V and J genes are TRBV27 and TRBJ1-5; 10 bases align to TRBD1. With 6 bases clipped from V and 6 bases from J, the junction kept 11 bases outside the gene matches. Germline V CDR1 and CDR2: MNHEY, SMNVEV (reference sequence). The CDR3 contains 16 residues. The CDR3 DNA follows: TGTGCCAGCAGGGCCTCGAGGACAGGGGGGATTCAGCCCCAGCATTTT. Translating it yields CASRASRTGGIQPQHF.

The chain recombines TRBV4-1 with TRBJ2-7; the D gene is possibly TRBD2 (6 bases). The CDR3 runs to 18 residues. Germline V CDR1 and CDR2: MGHRA, YSYEKL. V dropped 1 base and J dropped 3 bases, with 22 bases sitting between them. Written as DNA, the CDR3 is TGCGCCAGCAGCCAAGCCATAGCCGGGCGGGGTGGACACTACGAGCAGTACGTC. The encoded protein is CASSQAIAGRGGHYEQYV.

Only one count was recorded for this clone. The chain uses TRBV5-4 and TRBJ2-5; 8 bases match TRBD1. J lost 5 bases, V lost 5 bases, and 8 bases had no gene match. The CDR3 spans 14 residues. Germline CDR1 reads SGHNT; CDR2 reads YYREEE (reference sequence). CDR3 residues: CASRPDRERETQYF. DNA of the CDR3: TGTGCCAGCAGACCGGACAGGGAAAGGGAGACCCAGTACTTC.

The CDR3 reads CASSLGTTWDKNSPLHF. The CDR3 DNA reads TGCGCCAGCAGCTTGGGTACCACATGGGACAAGAATTCACCCCTCCACTTT. J is TRBJ1-6 and V is TRBV5-1; a possible D gene is TRBD1 (6 bases). The CDR3 has 17 residues. The V end was cut by 0 bases, the J end by 7 bases, with 17 bases between. CDR1 and CDR2 (germline): SGHRS, YFSETQ. Looking up the rest from reference TRBV5-1 and TRBJ1-6 gives the full variable domain: KAGVTQTPRYLIKTRGQQVTLSCSPISGHRSVSWYQQTPGQGLQFLFEYFSETQRNKGNFPGRFSGRQFSNSRSEMNVSTLELGDSALYLCASSLGTTWDKNSPLHFGNGTRLTVT.